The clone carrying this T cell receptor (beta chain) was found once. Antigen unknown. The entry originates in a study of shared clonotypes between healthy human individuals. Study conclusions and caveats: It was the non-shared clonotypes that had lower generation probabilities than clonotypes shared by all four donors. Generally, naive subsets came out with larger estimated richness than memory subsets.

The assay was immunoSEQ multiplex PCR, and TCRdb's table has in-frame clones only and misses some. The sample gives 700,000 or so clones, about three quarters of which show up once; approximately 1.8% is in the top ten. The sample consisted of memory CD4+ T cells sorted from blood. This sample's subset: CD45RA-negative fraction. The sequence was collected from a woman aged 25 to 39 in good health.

The CDR3 coding sequence is TGCAGTGCTTCGCTGGGGCTCGAGCAGTACTTC. Translated: CSASLGLEQYF. The chain recombines TRBV20-1 with TRBJ2-7; the D gene is possibly TRBD1 (5 bases). The CDR3 has 11 residues. Germline CDR1 reads DFQATT; CDR2 reads SNEGSKA (reference sequence). The germline V and J ends were trimmed by 5 bases and 6 bases, with 11 bases remaining between them.